The 27 T cell receptor beta chains below were found in one sample sequenced in a study of identical twins. TCRdb reanalysed the 5' RACE reads using MiXCR and keeps one entry per CDR3 protein. Of some 1,600,000 distinct CDR3 sequences in the sample, around 29% were seen once. The sequenced material came from cord blood. Receptor source: a newborn girl in good health.

This clonotype was recorded at least ten times. The rearrangement joins TRBV28 to TRBJ2-5; D gene ambiguous. CDR1 and CDR2 from the germline V gene are MDHEN and SYDVKM. V lost 6 bases and J 4 bases, leaving 9 bases between the germline ends. This CDR3 contains 12 residues. CDR3 coding DNA: TGTGCCAGCAGCTTAACGGTAGAGACCCAGTACTTC. Amino acids: CASSLTVETQYF.

On this clonotype itself: Possible read error: a much larger clone is one base away. The genes are TRBV4-1 and TRBJ2-3, with unresolved D. Germline values: CDR1 MGHRA, CDR2 YSYEKL. This CDR3 comprises 13 residues. In DNA form, the CDR3 reads TGCGCCGGCAGCCGATACTATACAGATACGCAGTATTTT. This codes for CAGSRYYTDTQYF.

This clonotype appeared once. J is TRBJ1-2 and V is TRBV19, with 9 bases fitting TRBD1. CDR1 and CDR2 (germline): LNHDA, SQIVND (reference sequence). Trimming removed 6 bases from V and 7 bases from J; junction bases left unmatched: 18. This CDR3 comprises 17 residues. CDR3 bases: TGTGCCAGTAGCCTCCATATGTCCGGGACAGGGAATAGTGGCTACACCTTC. It codes for CASSLHMSGTGNSGYTF.

The chain joins TRBV27 to TRBJ2-2; the D gene is possibly TRBD2 (5 bases). There are 14 residues in the CDR3. Germline V gives CDR1 MNHEY, CDR2 SMNVEV (reference sequence). Trimming cost V 2 bases and J 6 bases, with 10 bases left between them. For the CDR3, the DNA is TGTGCCAGCAGTTTAACGCGGGTGGCCGGGGAGCTGTTTTTT. Amino acid sequence: CASSLTRVAGELFF.

V gene TRBV4-1 combines with J gene TRBJ2-3; the D gene is possibly TRBD2 (6 bases). This CDR3 contains 16 residues. Germline V gene data show CDR1 as MGHRA and CDR2 as YSYEKL. The germline V and J ends were trimmed by 0 bases and 1 base, with 11 bases remaining between them. The CDR3 coding sequence is TGCGCCAGCAGCCAAGATCTTGGCGGGGGCACAGATACGCAGTATTTT. Translation: CASSQDLGGGTDTQYF.

The chain employs TRBV5-1 and TRBJ2-1, with 9 bases matching TRBD1. Germline V gives CDR1 SGHRS, CDR2 YFSETQ. The CDR3 is 16 amino acids. J was trimmed by 7 bases and V by 1 base; bases with no gene match: 9. CDR3 in amino acids: CASSLTGQGQNNEQFF. In nucleotides, the CDR3 is TGCGCCAGCAGCTTGACAGGACAGGGGCAGAATAATGAGCAGTTCTTC.

The chain employs TRBV10-3 and TRBJ2-7; D is ambiguous. Germline-derived CDR1 and CDR2 are ENHRY and SYGVKD. The CDR3 is 14 residues long. Trimming removed 4 bases from V and 0 bases from J, with 10 bases in between. CDR3: CAISGSSPSYEQYF. Here the CDR3 DNA reads TGTGCCATCAGTGGCTCCTCGCCCTCCTACGAGCAGTACTTC.

This clonotype was detected only a few times. The V call is TRBV20-1, the J call TRBJ2-3; D is ambiguous. V was trimmed by 2 bases and J by 4 bases, leaving 13 bases between them. The V gene's germline CDR1 is DFQATT and CDR2 SNEGSKA (reference sequence). This CDR3 is 14 amino acids long. The CDR3 DNA sequence: TGCAGTGCTAGAAGGGTGGCAGTCCCAGATACGCAGTATTTT. It is translated as CSARRVAVPDTQYF.

This clonotype was detected once. This rearrangement joins TRBV19 to TRBJ2-1, with 8 bases aligning to TRBD2. Germline V gene sequence: CDR1 LNHDA, CDR2 SQIVND (reference sequence). The CDR3 consists of 14 residues. With V trimmed by 3 bases and J by 4 bases, 2 bases remained unmatched. CDR3 sequence reads: CASSMSGSYNEQFF. CDR3 in DNA: TGTGCCAGTAGTATGAGCGGGAGTTACAATGAGCAGTTCTTC.

This clonotype has at least ten counts. The chain uses TRBV28 and TRBJ2-3; no clear D gene. Germline CDR1 reads MDHEN; CDR2 reads SYDVKM. Between the trimmed V and J ends, which lost 3 bases and 6 bases, there was a span of 10 bases. The CDR3 is made up of 13 amino acids. The CDR3 DNA reads TGTGCCAGCAGTTTGGGCAGGTTGGATACGCAGTATTTT. This codes for CASSLGRLDTQYF.

This clonotype was detected once. This chain connects TRBV11-3 to TRBJ2-2; TRBD1 might be the D (6 bases). The CDR3 runs 19 residues. Trimming shortened V by 0 bases and J by 2 bases, and 19 bases separated the two germline ends. CDR1 is SGHNT, CDR2 YENEEA, per germline. CDR3 bases: TGTGCCAGCAGCTTAGAAGGCAGGGAGAAGGGGGACAACACCGGGGAGCTGTTTTTT. This gives the protein CASSLEGREKGDNTGELFF.

V gene TRBV7-2 combines with J gene TRBJ1-3; 7 nucleotides match TRBD1. This CDR3 comprises 16 residues. Germline CDR1 and CDR2: SGHTA and FQGNSA. V lost 3 bases, J lost 2 bases, and 7 bases stayed unmatched. CDR3 DNA: TGTGCCAGCAGCTTCGACAGGGCCCCCACTGGAAACACCATATATTTT. Encoded protein: CASSFDRAPTGNTIYF.

The chain is built from TRBV7-6 and TRBJ2-3; no clear D gene. V was trimmed by 5 bases and J by 1 base, leaving 7 bases between them. This CDR3 region has 13 residues. Germline lookup yields CDR1 SGHVS and CDR2 FNYEAQ. CDR3 amino acids: CASSRYGTDTQYF. In DNA form, the CDR3 reads TGTGCCAGCAGCCGTTATGGCACAGATACGCAGTATTTT.

Concerning this clonotype itself: The junction does not match germline at one end; this may be a read error. This chain joins TRBV24-1 and TRBJ2-4; D is perhaps TRBD2 (6 bases). The germline CDR1 and CDR2 sequences are KGHDR and SFDVKD. CDR3 length equals 12 residues. The CDR3 region has the DNA TGTGCCTCCAGTGACTACACGGGGGAGCAGTACTTC. Translation: CASSDYTGEQYF.

The chain has TRBV2 and TRBJ1-1; 9 nucleotides agree with TRBD1. The CDR3 spans 15 residues. CDR1 and CDR2 (germline): SNHLY, FYNNEI. With 5 bases clipped from V and 1 base from J, the junction kept 5 bases outside the gene matches. CDR3 nucleotides: TGTGCCAGCAGTTCCCAGGGACAGGGGAACACTGAAGCTTTCTTT. Translation: CASSSQGQGNTEAFF.

The chain has TRBV12-3 or TRBV12-4 and TRBJ2-6; 7 bases agree with TRBD2. The ends lost 5 bases at V and 2 bases at J; junction bases unmatched: 3. The length of the CDR3 is 15 residues. The CDR3 loop reads CASSPGGTGANVLTF. The CDR3, as DNA: TGTGCCAGCAGTCCCGGGGGGACTGGGGCCAACGTCCTGACTTTC.

In this sample, this clonotype turned up a few times. The chain couples TRBV12-3 or TRBV12-4 to TRBJ2-5, with TRBD1 identical over 7 bases. V was clipped by 6 bases and J by 1 base; unmatched bases: 5. The CDR3 is 14 amino acids. The CDR3, as DNA: TGTGCCAGCAGCCGGGGACAGTTCCAAGAGACCCAGTACTTC. It is translated as CASSRGQFQETQYF.

The chain recombines TRBV27 with TRBJ2-1, with 8 bases matching TRBD1. The length of the CDR3 is 16 residues. Trimming took 5 bases from V and 2 from J; bases not matched to a gene: 8. Looked up from germline, CDR1 is MNHEY and CDR2 is SMNVEV (reference sequence). CDR3 in amino acids: CASSTTTGGPYNEQFF. Here the CDR3 DNA reads TGTGCCAGCAGTACTACCACAGGGGGTCCCTACAATGAGCAGTTCTTC.

The genes are TRBV7-2 and TRBJ2-2, with D perhaps TRBD2 (6 bases). Looked up from germline, CDR1 is SGHTA and CDR2 is FQGNSA. CDR3 length: 14 residues. The germline V and J ends were trimmed by 5 bases and 4 bases, with 11 bases remaining between them. CDR3 protein: CASSRDFFTGELFF. The CDR3 coding sequence is TGTGCCAGCAGCCGGGACTTCTTCACCGGGGAGCTGTTTTTT. Variable domain in full (rest from reference TRBV7-2 and TRBJ2-2): GAGVSQSPSNKVTEKGKDVELRCDPISGHTALYWYRQSLGQGLEFLIYFQGNSAPDKSGLPSDRFSAERTGGSVSTLTIQRTQQEDSAVYLCASSRDFFTGELFFGEGSRLTVL.

The V and J genes are TRBV6-6 and TRBJ1-2; 10 bases map to TRBD1. The CDR3 length is 16 residues. The ends lost 0 bases at V and 6 bases at J; junction bases unmatched: 7. CDR1 is MNHNY and CDR2 is SVGAGI in the germline V gene (reference sequence). CDR3 DNA: TGTGCCAGCAGTTACTCGATGGCGGGGACAGGGGATGGCTACACCTTC. This sequence encodes CASSYSMAGTGDGYTF.

This clonotype was observed a handful of times. This chain's CDR3 is CASSLGTHYEQYF. The CDR3 DNA sequence: TGTGCCAGCAGCTTGGGAACACACTACGAGCAGTACTTC. J is TRBJ2-7 and V is TRBV5-6; D remains unclear. Germline-derived CDR1 and CDR2 are SGHDT and YYEEEE. There are 13 residues in the CDR3. V lost 0 bases, J lost 3 bases, and 7 bases lay in between.

This clonotype has only a few counts. The chain has TRBV21-1 and TRBJ1-5. TRBV21-1 is labeled a pseudogene. The CDR3 is made up of 12 amino acids. The CDR3 DNA sequence: TGTGCCAGCAGCAAATGGGATCGGCCCCAGCATTTT. This translates into CASSKWDRPQHF.

This clonotype was seen only a few times. The J gene is TRBJ2-7, the V gene TRBV6-5; D unclear. CDR1 and CDR2 (germline): MNHEY, SVGAGI. CDR3 length: 13 residues. V dropped 11 bases and J dropped 7 bases, with 21 bases sitting between them. CDR3 nucleotide sequence: TGTGCCTGTGGCGTAGCAAGGTACAATGAGCAGTACTTC. It translates to CACGVARYNEQYF.

This clonotype was detected a few times. The chain is built from TRBV5-1 and TRBJ2-1; 8 bases are a match to TRBD2. Germline loops: CDR1 SGHRS, CDR2 YFSETQ. The CDR3 has 15 residues. V lost 1 base, J lost 8 bases, and 8 bases stayed unmatched. The CDR3 region is CASSLTRGGVDEQFF. CDR3 coding DNA: TGCGCCAGCAGCTTGACTCGGGGGGGCGTGGATGAGCAGTTCTTC.

The gene calls are TRBV5-4 and TRBJ2-7, with a possible D match to TRBD2 (6 bases). Judging by the DNA end, TRBJ2-5 fits better; the J call may be wrong. The CDR3 loop spans 16 amino acids. Germline CDR1 reads SGHNT; CDR2 reads YYREEE (reference sequence). The CDR3 DNA is TGTGCCAGCAGCTTGGATCCTAGCGCGCGCACTCAGACCCAGTACTTC. Amino acid sequence: CASSLDPSARTQTQYF.

The chain joins TRBV5-1 to TRBJ2-7, with 8 bases matching TRBD1. The length of the CDR3 is 14 residues. Germline lookup yields CDR1 SGHRS and CDR2 YFSETQ. J lost 0 bases, V lost 5 bases, and 4 bases had no gene match. CDR3 DNA: TGCGCCAGCAGAAACACAGGGGGCTCCTACGAGCAGTACTTC. Protein sequence: CASRNTGGSYEQYF.

The chain couples TRBV11-1 to TRBJ2-5; the D gene is possibly TRBD2 (6 bases). The V gene lost 2 bases and the J gene lost 0 bases, with 22 bases spanning the gap. Looked up from germline, CDR1 is SGHAT and CDR2 is FQDESV (reference sequence). This CDR3 comprises 19 residues. CDR3 sequence: CASSLPTPFRGVYQETQYF. CDR3 DNA: TGTGCCAGCAGCTTACCGACGCCTTTTCGCGGGGTGTACCAAGAGACCCAGTACTTC.